Presented here are 23 T cell receptor beta chains from one specimen sequenced in a study of cytomegalovirus exposure and HLA in healthy donors. The data were produced by immunoSEQ multiplex PCR, yet TCRdb's version contains in-frame clones alone and is incomplete. This table has approximately 82,000 clones, about 95% appearing once. Sequenced sample: PBMCs. The receptors originated from a young woman in good health and CMV-seronegative.

The chain has TRBV5-5 and TRBJ1-1, with TRBD1 as a possible D gene (5 bases). The germline V and J ends were trimmed by 4 bases and 10 bases, with 17 bases remaining between them. CDR3 size: 13 residues. Germline assignment: CDR1 SGHKS and CDR2 YYEKEE (reference sequence). CDR3 loop: CASSGYGGRPAFF. CDR3 in DNA: TGTGCCAGCAGCGGGTACGGGGGACGGCCAGCTTTCTTT. Combining the CDR3 with reference TRBV5-5 and TRBJ1-1 gives the whole variable domain DAGVTQSPTHLIKTRGQQVTLRCSPISGHKSVSWYQQVLGQGPQFIFQYYEKEERGRGNFPDRFSARQFPNYSSELNVNALLLGDSALYLCASSGYGGRPAFFGQGTRLTVV.

The chain has TRBV7-8 and TRBJ2-5, with TRBD1 matching over 9 bases. The CDR3 loop spans 15 amino acids. V dropped 0 bases and J dropped 4; count of bases not matched to a gene: 3. Germline V gives CDR1 SGHVS, CDR2 FQNEAQ. This chain's CDR3 is CASSLAETGGETQYF. For the CDR3, the DNA is TGTGCCAGCAGCTTAGCGGAGACAGGGGGAGAGACCCAGTACTTC.

This chain uses TRBV11-2 with TRBJ1-1; 7 bases agree with TRBD1. This CDR3 is 19 amino acids long. The junction had 15 bases not matched to a gene; V was cut back by 1 base and J by 1 base. Germline loops: CDR1 SGHAT, CDR2 FQNNGV. CDR3 DNA: TGTGCCAGCAGCTTAGTAGAGCCCGACAGGGATCGGGGGAACACTGAAGCTTTCTTT. Its protein product is CASSLVEPDRDRGNTEAFF. Variable domain in full (rest from reference TRBV11-2 and TRBJ1-1): EAGVAQSPRYKIIEKRQSVAFWCNPISGHATLYWYQQILGQGPKLLIQFQNNGVVDDSQLPKDRFSAERLKGVDSTLKIQPAKLEDSAVYLCASSLVEPDRDRGNTEAFFGQGTRLTVV.

The chain carries TRBV19 and TRBJ2-7; TRBD1 aligns across 7 bases. J was trimmed by 3 bases and V by 5 bases; bases with no gene match: 10. The CDR3 length is 15 residues. The germline CDR1 and CDR2 sequences are LNHDA and SQIVND (reference sequence). In DNA, the CDR3 is TGTGCCAGTAGTTCCCTAACAGGGGCCGACTACGAGCAGTACTTC. Translation: CASSSLTGADYEQYF.

The CDR3 DNA follows: TGTGCCAGCAGTTTACTCGGGGAGGGGGGGAGAAACGAGCAGTACTTC. Protein sequence: CASSLLGEGGRNEQYF. The chain carries TRBV27 and TRBJ2-7; the D gene is possibly TRBD2 (7 bases). V lost 2 bases and J 5 bases, leaving 19 bases between the germline ends. CDR1 and CDR2 (germline): MNHEY, SMNVEV (reference sequence). The CDR3 is 16 residues long.

This rearrangement joins TRBV5-1 to TRBJ2-1; TRBD2 matches at 7 bases. V lost 3 bases and J lost 10; bases outside the gene matches: 13. The CDR3 is 15 amino acids. Germline V CDR1 and CDR2: SGHRS, YFSETQ. The CDR3, as DNA: TGCGCCAGCAGCTCCCATCTGGGGGGGTCACAGGAGCAGTTCTTC. Translation gives CASSSHLGGSQEQFF.

This clone came up a few times. This chain joins TRBV7-9 and TRBJ1-2; TRBD1 matches at 7 bases. CDR3 length: 14 amino acids. With 5 bases clipped from V and 2 bases from J, the junction kept 5 bases outside the gene matches. Per the germline V gene, CDR1 is SEHNR and CDR2 is FQNEAQ (reference sequence). In DNA, the CDR3 is TGTGCCAGCAGCGAAACAGGGGACAACTATGGCTACACCTTC. Residues: CASSETGDNYGYTF.

This chain connects TRBV7-7 to TRBJ2-1; D is possibly TRBD1 (6 bases). Per the germline V gene, CDR1 is SSHAT and CDR2 is FNYEAQ (reference sequence). The CDR3 is 13 residues long. V shed 3 bases and J shed 5 bases, with 8 bases lying between them. CDR3 nucleotides: TGTGCCAGCAGCTTTGACAGGAACAATGAGCAGTTCTTC. It is translated as CASSFDRNNEQFF.

This clone was seen a handful of times. The chain recombines TRBV4-1 with TRBJ1-1; TRBD1 might be the D (5 bases). The CDR3 totals 14 residues. From germline, CDR1 is MGHRA and CDR2 YSYEKL. The V gene lost 4 bases and the J gene lost 1 base, with 10 bases spanning the gap. This chain's CDR3 is CASSPVDRNTEAFF. The CDR3 DNA sequence: TGCGCCAGCAGCCCCGTCGACAGGAACACTGAAGCTTTCTTT.

The chain is built from TRBV7-8 and TRBJ2-1, with D tentatively TRBD2 (5 bases). CDR1 and CDR2 from the germline V gene are SGHVS and FQNEAQ. Trimming pared 4 bases from V and 6 bases from J, leaving 10 bases between. CDR3 size: 13 residues. The CDR3 loop is CASSSYGGNEQFF. CDR3 DNA: TGTGCCAGCAGCTCGTATGGAGGCAATGAGCAGTTCTTC.

The genes are TRBV5-4 and TRBJ2-7; 9 bases align to TRBD1. This CDR3 is 15 amino acids long. Germline CDR1 SGHNT, CDR2 YYREEE (reference sequence). The junction had 11 bases not matched to a gene; V was cut back by 3 bases and J by 7 bases. The chain's CDR3 is CASSSPGQGRSEQYF. The CDR3 DNA is TGTGCCAGCAGCTCACCGGGACAGGGAAGGAGTGAGCAGTACTTC.

This clone has only one observation. V and J are TRBV2 and TRBJ2-1, with TRBD2 matching over 10 bases. This CDR3 comprises 14 residues. Germline assignment: CDR1 SNHLY and CDR2 FYNNEI. Trimming took 3 bases from V and 8 from J; bases not matched to a gene: 4. CDR3 in DNA: TGTGCCAGCAGTGAGGCTAGCGGGAGAGATGAGCAGTTCTTC. Its translation: CASSEASGRDEQFF.

The gene calls are TRBV10-2 and TRBJ2-7, with TRBD2 identical over 8 bases. Trimming removed 4 bases from V and 0 bases from J; junction bases left unmatched: 2. This CDR3 has 14 residues. Per germline, CDR1 WSHSY and CDR2 SAAADI. The CDR3 here is CASSGLASSYEQYF. The CDR3 DNA sequence: TGCGCCAGCAGTGGACTAGCGAGCTCCTACGAGCAGTACTTC.

This clone is a singleton in its sample. This chain joins TRBV6-6 and TRBJ2-7; 7 bases map to TRBD2. With 6 bases clipped from V and 3 bases from J, the junction kept 11 bases outside the gene matches. This CDR3 has 15 residues. Germline-derived CDR1 and CDR2 are MNHNY and SVGAGI (reference sequence). CDR3 in DNA: TGTGCCAGCAGGAGGACCGGACTAGGGGTCTACGAGCAGTACTTC. As protein: CASRRTGLGVYEQYF.

CDR3 coding DNA: TGTGCCAGCAGCCCCAATCCCAGATCTAGCGAGCAGTACTTC. This translates into CASSPNPRSSEQYF. J is TRBJ2-7 and V is TRBV7-2; the D is unclear. Germline assignment: CDR1 SGHTA and CDR2 FQGNSA. The V end was cut by 5 bases, the J end by 6 bases, with 17 bases between. The CDR3 runs to 14 residues.

This sequence joins TRBV15 and TRBJ1-4; no reliable D call. Germline CDR1 is LNHNV and CDR2 is YYDKDF (reference sequence). V was shortened by 4 bases and J by 4 bases, with 13 bases between the two germline ends. The CDR3 runs to 15 residues. The CDR3 sequence is CATSNRPGINEKLFF. The CDR3 coding sequence is TGTGCCACCAGCAACCGCCCCGGGATTAATGAAAAACTGTTTTTT.

The chain carries TRBV2 and TRBJ1-5; maybe TRBD1 (5 bases). Germline CDR1 and CDR2: SNHLY and FYNNEI. The CDR3 runs to 13 residues. Between the trimmed V and J ends, which lost 4 bases and 5 bases, there was a span of 9 bases. The CDR3 DNA reads as TGTGCCAGCAGTGTTGGCAGGGATCAGCCCCAGCATTTT. Its protein product is CASSVGRDQPQHF. The entire variable domain, with the rest obtained from reference TRBV2 and TRBJ1-5, is as follows: EPEVTQTPSHQVTQMGQEVILRCVPISNHLYFYWYRQILGQKVEFLVSFYNNEISEKSEIFDDQFSVERPDGSNFTLKIRSTKLEDSAMYFCASSVGRDQPQHFGDGTRLSIL.

The CDR3 nucleotides are TGCGCCAGCAGCCAAGAAGGTCCTAGCGGGGGTAGCTCCTACAATGAGCAGTTCTTC. It yields the protein CASSQEGPSGGSSYNEQFF. The chain uses TRBV4-3 and TRBJ2-1, with 10 positions matching TRBD2. The CDR3 covers 19 residues. CDR1 is LGHNA, CDR2 YSLEER, per germline. The trim removed 0 bases at V and 0 bases at J, leaving 8 bases unmatched.

The chain is built from TRBV5-6 and TRBJ2-1, with unresolved D. Germline V gene lookup returns CDR1 SGHDT and CDR2 YYEEEE. The CDR3 length is 16 residues. Trimming shortened V by 3 bases and J by 7 bases, and 20 bases separated the two germline ends. The CDR3: CASSSLIAPLGNEQFF. CDR3 coding DNA: TGTGCCAGCAGCTCCCTTATAGCCCCCTTAGGAAATGAGCAGTTCTTC.

V and J are TRBV28 and TRBJ1-5; 7 positions agree with TRBD1. Losses at the gene ends were 5 bases for V and 6 bases for J; bases not matched to a gene: 10. The germline V gene encodes CDR1 MDHEN and CDR2 SYDVKM. The CDR3 length is 15 residues. The CDR3 is CASSGGQGGSQPQHF. The CDR3 bases are TGTGCCAGCAGTGGGGGGCAGGGGGGATCTCAGCCCCAGCATTTT.

This clone was observed once. The chain is built from TRBV9 and TRBJ2-1, with unresolved D. Germline-derived CDR1 and CDR2 are SGDLS and YYNGEE. V shed 7 bases and J shed 0 bases, with 8 bases lying between them. This CDR3 contains 13 residues. The CDR3 DNA follows: TGTGCCAGCGGCCCTAGCTCCTACAATGAGCAGTTCTTC. Amino acid sequence: CASGPSSYNEQFF. The whole variable domain, filled in from reference TRBV9 and TRBJ2-1, reads DSGVTQTPKHLITATGQRVTLRCSPRSGDLSVYWYQQSLDQGLQFLIQYYNGEERAKGNILERFSAQQFPDLHSELNLSSLELGDSALYFCASGPSSYNEQFFGPGTRLTVL.

This chain links TRBV6-5 with TRBJ1-1; D may be TRBD1 (6 bases). Germline assignment: CDR1 MNHEY and CDR2 SVGAGI. The CDR3 has 14 amino acids. Trimming took off 7 bases at V and 1 base at J, with 13 bases between the two ends. The CDR3 bases are TGTGCCAGCATCCCCATAGGGGGGAACACTGAAGCTTTCTTT. Its translation is CASIPIGGNTEAFF.

The chain recombines TRBV30 with TRBJ2-5; 7 positions agree with TRBD2. Germline CDR1 reads GTSNPN; CDR2 reads SVGIG (reference sequence). This CDR3 is built from 12 residues. The J segment lost 3 bases and the V segment lost 4 bases, leaving 2 bases of the junction unmatched. The CDR3 is CAWTSGKETQYF. The CDR3 nucleotides are TGTGCCTGGACTAGCGGAAAAGAGACCCAGTACTTC.